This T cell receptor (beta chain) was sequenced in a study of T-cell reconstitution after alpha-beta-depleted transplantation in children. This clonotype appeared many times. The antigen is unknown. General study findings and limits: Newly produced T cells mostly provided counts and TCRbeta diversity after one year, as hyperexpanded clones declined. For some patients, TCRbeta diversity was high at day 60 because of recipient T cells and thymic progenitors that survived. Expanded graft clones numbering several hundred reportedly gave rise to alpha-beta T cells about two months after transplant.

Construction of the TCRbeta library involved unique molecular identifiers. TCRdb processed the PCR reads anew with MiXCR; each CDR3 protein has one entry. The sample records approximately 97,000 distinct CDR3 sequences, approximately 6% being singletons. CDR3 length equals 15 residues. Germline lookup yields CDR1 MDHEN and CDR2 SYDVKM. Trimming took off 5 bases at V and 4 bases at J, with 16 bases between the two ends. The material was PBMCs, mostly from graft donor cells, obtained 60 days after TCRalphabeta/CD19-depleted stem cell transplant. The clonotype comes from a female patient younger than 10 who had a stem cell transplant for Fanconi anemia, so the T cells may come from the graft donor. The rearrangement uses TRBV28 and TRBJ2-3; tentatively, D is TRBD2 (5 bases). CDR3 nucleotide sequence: TGTGCCAGCAGTCCGGAACTAGGAGGAGCAGATACGCAGTATTTT. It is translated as CASSPELGGADTQYF.